This T cell receptor (beta chain) was obtained from a study of T cell responses to AZD1222 COVID-19 vaccine. Only in-frame clones appear in the TCRdb table, and some are missing; sequencing was by immunoSEQ multiplex PCR. The data contain about 130,000 clones, 90% to 95% of them singletons. There are a few counts of this clone. The TCR was taken from an adult in good health. The sample was peripheral blood, taken on day 0 of AZD1222 vaccination.

The CDR3 DNA reads TGTGCCAGTAGTAACCCCACAGGGGCCGGGGGCTACACCTTC. Translation gives CASSNPTGAGGYTF. The chain is built from TRBV19 and TRBJ1-2; 7 nucleotides agree with TRBD1. The V and J ends lost 4 bases and 8 bases, in that order; junction bases with no gene match: 10. The CDR3 has 14 amino acids. From germline, CDR1 is LNHDA and CDR2 SQIVND (reference sequence).